The rows below give T cell receptor beta chains drawn from one sample of a study of cytomegalovirus exposure and HLA in healthy donors. The assay was immunoSEQ multiplex PCR, and TCRdb's table has in-frame clones only and misses some. The sample data list about 74,000 clones. The sequenced sample consisted of PBMCs. The receptors derive from a female donor in good health and CMV-seropositive. Each CDR3 is given with its conserved first and last residue. The order of the fields is V gene, J gene, D gene, CDR3 DNA, CDR3 protein. The D gene is left open where the match is weak.

>TRBV6-1|TRBJ1-2|.
TGTGCCAGCACAGGGGTCTATGGCTACACCTTC
CASTGVYGYTF
>TRBV10-1|TRBJ1-2|.
TGCGCCAGCAGTGAAGGACAGCCTTATGGCTACACCTTC
CASSEGQPYGYTF
>TRBV29-1|TRBJ1-1|.
TGCAGCGTACGGAAACAGGGATCGAACACTGAAGCTTTCTTT
CSVRKQGSNTEAFF
>TRBV6-6|TRBJ1-5|.
TGTGCCAGCAGTGCGGAGCGACGGGATCAGCCCCAGCATTTT
CASSAERRDQPQHF
>TRBV7-2|TRBJ1-1|TRBD1
TGTGCCAGCAGCTTCCAGGGGGTTATGGAAGCTTTCTTT
CASSFQGVMEAFF
>TRBV6-6|TRBJ1-4|.
TGTGCCAGCAGTTCGGTTTCCCCTAATGAAAAACTGTTTTTT
CASSSVSPNEKLFF
>TRBV28|TRBJ2-7|.
TGTGCCAGCAGTGGTTCCGGAGACGCGGGACGCTACGAGCAGTACTTC
CASSGSGDAGRYEQYF
>TRBV5-1|TRBJ2-1|.
TGCGCCAGCAGCGTTTCCGCGGGGCACAATGAGCAGTTCTTC
CASSVSAGHNEQFF
>TRBV9|TRBJ2-3|.
TGTGCCAGCAGCGACTTAGCGGAGAACACAGATACGCAGTATTTT
CASSDLAENTDTQYF
>TRBV7-2|TRBJ2-3|TRBD2
TGTGCCAGCAGCCGTACTAGCGGGGGGGCAAGGACAGATACGCAGTATTTT
CASSRTSGGARTDTQYF
>TRBV10-3|TRBJ1-5|.
TGTGCCATCAGTGAGGTCGGTAGCAATCAGCCCCAGCATTTT
CAISEVGSNQPQHF
>TRBV4-3|TRBJ2-7|.
TGCGCCAGCAGCCAAGACCTTCTGGGGGGAAGGGGATCCTACGAGCAGTACTTC
CASSQDLLGGRGSYEQYF
>TRBV30|TRBJ1-5|TRBD1
TGTGCCTGGAGCGACAGGGCTCTTAATAGCAATCAGCCCCAGCATTTT
CAWSDRALNSNQPQHF
>TRBV6-5|TRBJ1-1|.
TGTGCCAGCAGTTACGACAGGCAGGGGACTGAAGCTTTCTTT
CASSYDRQGTEAFF
>TRBV10-3|TRBJ2-1|TRBD1
TGTGCCATCAGTGGAGGGGACAGGGAGGTGAATGAGCAGTTCTTC
CAISGGDREVNEQFF
>TRBV14|TRBJ2-1|TRBD2
TGTGCCAGCAGCCAAGTCCTAGGGCTAGCGGGAGTTGCCAATGAGCAGTTCTTC
CASSQVLGLAGVANEQFF
>TRBV29-1|TRBJ2-2|TRBD1
TGCAGCGGACGGGGACAGCAGCCCGGGGAGCTGTTTTTT
CSGRGQQPGELFF
>TRBV9|TRBJ2-7|.
TGTGCCAGCAGCGGGGGGACTCATTCCTACGAGCAGTACTTC
CASSGGTHSYEQYF
>TRBV13|TRBJ1-1|TRBD1
TGTGCCAGCAGTCCGGACAGGGTTGGTGAAGCTTTCTTT
CASSPDRVGEAFF
>TRBV7-3|TRBJ1-1|.
TGTGCCAGCAGCCGAATGGGGGGGACTGAAGCTTTCTTT
CASSRMGGTEAFF
>TRBV6-5|TRBJ1-4|TRBD1
TGTGCCAGCACCTTCCGGACAGGCGGAAAACTGTTTTTT
CASTFRTGGKLFF
>TRBV7-3|TRBJ2-1|.
TGTGCCAGCAGCTTATTGACTAGAAACAATGAGCAGTTCTTC
CASSLLTRNNEQFF
>TRBV6-1|TRBJ2-7|.
TGTGCCAGCAGTGCCGCGGGGCGGCTCAACCCCTACTACGAGCAGTACTTC
CASSAAGRLNPYYEQYF
>TRBV7-9|TRBJ2-7|.
TGTGCCAGCAGCTTAGCGGAGGCAGAGACCCGTTACGAGCAGTACTTC
CASSLAEAETRYEQYF
>TRBV7-7|TRBJ2-7|TRBD1
TGTGCTAGCAGCCCCGGGACAGACCAGCAGTACTTC
CASSPGTDQQYF
>TRBV2|TRBJ1-2|.
TGTGCCAGCAAGCAACAGGAACACGGCTACACCTTC
CASKQQEHGYTF
>TRBV9|TRBJ1-6|.
TGTGCCAGCAGCGTAGGGGGGGATTATAATTCACCCCTCCACTTT
CASSVGGDYNSPLHF
>TRBV2|TRBJ2-2|TRBD1
TGTGCCAGCAGCGATGGGGGACAGGGGGCCGGGGAGCTGTTTTTT
CASSDGGQGAGELFF
>TRBV18|TRBJ1-1|TRBD1
TGTGCCAGCTCACCGAGGCAGGGGGGATTTTTCACTGAAGCTTTCTTT
CASSPRQGGFFTEAFF